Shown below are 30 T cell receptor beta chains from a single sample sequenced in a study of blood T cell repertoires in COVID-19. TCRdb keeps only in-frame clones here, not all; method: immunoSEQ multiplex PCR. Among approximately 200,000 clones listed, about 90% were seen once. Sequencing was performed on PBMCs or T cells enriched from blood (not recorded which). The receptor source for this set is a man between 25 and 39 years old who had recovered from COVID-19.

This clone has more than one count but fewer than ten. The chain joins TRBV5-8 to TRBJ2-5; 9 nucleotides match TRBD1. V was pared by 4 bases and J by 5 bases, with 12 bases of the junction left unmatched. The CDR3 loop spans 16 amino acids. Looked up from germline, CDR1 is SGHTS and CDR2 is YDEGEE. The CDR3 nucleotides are TGTGCCAGCAGCCACAGGGGGCCAACGTCCTTTGAGACCCAGTACTTC. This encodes CASSHRGPTSFETQYF.

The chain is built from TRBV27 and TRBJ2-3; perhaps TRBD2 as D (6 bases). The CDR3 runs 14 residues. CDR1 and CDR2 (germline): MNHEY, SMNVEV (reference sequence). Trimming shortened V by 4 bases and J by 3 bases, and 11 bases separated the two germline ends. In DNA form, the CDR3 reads TGTGCCAGCAGTTCGGGTGGGGGGACAGATACGCAGTATTTT. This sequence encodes CASSSGGGTDTQYF.

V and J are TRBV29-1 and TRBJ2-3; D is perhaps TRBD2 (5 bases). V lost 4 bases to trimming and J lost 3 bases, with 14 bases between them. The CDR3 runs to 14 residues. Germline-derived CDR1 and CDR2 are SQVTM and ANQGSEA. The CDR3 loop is CSVVMPGLTDTQYF. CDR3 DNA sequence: TGCAGCGTTGTTATGCCGGGATTGACAGATACGCAGTATTTT.

CDR3 sequence reads: CASSSLKVRDTQETQYF. The DNA for the CDR3 is TGTGCCAGCAGTTCCCTCAAGGTCCGGGACACCCAAGAGACCCAGTACTTC. V gene TRBV27 combines with J gene TRBJ2-5, with D possibly TRBD1 on 6 matching bases. Germline CDR1 is MNHEY and CDR2 is SMNVEV (reference sequence). The V gene lost 4 bases and the J gene lost 1 base, with 19 bases spanning the gap. The CDR3 covers 17 residues.

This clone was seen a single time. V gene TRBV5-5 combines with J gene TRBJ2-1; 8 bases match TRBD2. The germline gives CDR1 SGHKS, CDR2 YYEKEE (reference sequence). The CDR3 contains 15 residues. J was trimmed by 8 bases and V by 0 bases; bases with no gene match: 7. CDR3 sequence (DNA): TGTGCCAGCAGCTTGGCCTCGACTAGCGTCTATGAGCAGTTCTTC. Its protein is CASSLASTSVYEQFF.

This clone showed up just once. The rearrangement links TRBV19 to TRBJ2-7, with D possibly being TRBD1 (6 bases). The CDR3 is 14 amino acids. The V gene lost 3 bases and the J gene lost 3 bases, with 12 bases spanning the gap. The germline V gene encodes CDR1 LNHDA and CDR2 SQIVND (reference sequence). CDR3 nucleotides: TGTGCCAGTAGTATTCAGGGGTCGAACTACGAGCAGTACTTC. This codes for CASSIQGSNYEQYF.

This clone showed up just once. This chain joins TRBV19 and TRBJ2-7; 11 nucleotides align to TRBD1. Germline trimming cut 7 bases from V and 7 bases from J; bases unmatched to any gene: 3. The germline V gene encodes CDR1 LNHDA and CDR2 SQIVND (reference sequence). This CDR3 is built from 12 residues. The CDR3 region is CASKDRGLEQYF. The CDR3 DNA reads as TGTGCCAGTAAGGACAGGGGGCTGGAGCAGTACTTC.

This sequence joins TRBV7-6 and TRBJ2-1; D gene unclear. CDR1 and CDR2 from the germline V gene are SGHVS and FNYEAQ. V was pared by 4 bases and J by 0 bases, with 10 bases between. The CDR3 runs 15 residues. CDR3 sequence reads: CASSSSRSSYNEQFF. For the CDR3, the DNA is TGTGCCAGCAGCTCCTCGAGGAGCTCCTACAATGAGCAGTTCTTC.

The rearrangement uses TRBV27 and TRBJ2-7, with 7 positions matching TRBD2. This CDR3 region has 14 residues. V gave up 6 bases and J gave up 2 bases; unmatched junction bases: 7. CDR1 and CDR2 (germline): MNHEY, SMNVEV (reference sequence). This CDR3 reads CASRREGRAYEQYF. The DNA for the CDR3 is TGTGCCAGCAGGAGGGAGGGCAGAGCCTACGAGCAGTACTTC.

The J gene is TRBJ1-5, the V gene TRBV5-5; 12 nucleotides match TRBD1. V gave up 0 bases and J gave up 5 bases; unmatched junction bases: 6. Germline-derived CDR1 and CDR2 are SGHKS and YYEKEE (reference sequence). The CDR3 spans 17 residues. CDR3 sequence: CASSLEPGTGGYQPQHF. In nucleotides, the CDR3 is TGTGCCAGCAGCTTGGAACCCGGGACAGGGGGCTATCAGCCCCAGCATTTT.

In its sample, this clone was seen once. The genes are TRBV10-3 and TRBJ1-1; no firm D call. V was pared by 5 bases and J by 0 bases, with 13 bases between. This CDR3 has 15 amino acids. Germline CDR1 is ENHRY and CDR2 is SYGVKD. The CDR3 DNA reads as TGTGCCATCAGTCGGGGAGGTGGGATGAACACTGAAGCTTTCTTT. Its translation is CAISRGGGMNTEAFF.

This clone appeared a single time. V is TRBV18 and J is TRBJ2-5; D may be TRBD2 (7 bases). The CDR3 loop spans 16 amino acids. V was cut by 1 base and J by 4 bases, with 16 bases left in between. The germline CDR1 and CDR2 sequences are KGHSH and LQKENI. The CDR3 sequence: CASSPLAGGLSETQYF. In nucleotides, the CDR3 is TGTGCCAGCTCACCACTCGCCGGGGGGCTGTCAGAGACCCAGTACTTC.

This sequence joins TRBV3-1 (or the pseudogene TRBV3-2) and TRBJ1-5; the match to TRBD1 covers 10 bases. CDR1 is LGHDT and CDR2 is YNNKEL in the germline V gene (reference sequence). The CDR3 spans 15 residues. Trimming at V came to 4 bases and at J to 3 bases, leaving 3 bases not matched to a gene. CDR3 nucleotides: TGTGCCAGCAGCCCCGGGACAGGGGACAATCAGCCCCAGCATTTT. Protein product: CASSPGTGDNQPQHF.

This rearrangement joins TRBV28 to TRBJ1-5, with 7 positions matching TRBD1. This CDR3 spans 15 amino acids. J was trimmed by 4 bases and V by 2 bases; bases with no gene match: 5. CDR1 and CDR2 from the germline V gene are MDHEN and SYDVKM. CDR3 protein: CASSLGGQANQPQHF. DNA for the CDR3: TGTGCCAGCAGTTTAGGTGGACAGGCAAATCAGCCCCAGCATTTT.

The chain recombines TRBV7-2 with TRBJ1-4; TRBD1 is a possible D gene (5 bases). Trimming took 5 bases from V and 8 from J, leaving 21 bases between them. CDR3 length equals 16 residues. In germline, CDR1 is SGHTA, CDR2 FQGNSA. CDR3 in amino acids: CASSPSWRGGREKLFF. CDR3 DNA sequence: TGTGCCAGCAGCCCCAGTTGGAGGGGCGGTCGGGAAAAACTGTTTTTT.

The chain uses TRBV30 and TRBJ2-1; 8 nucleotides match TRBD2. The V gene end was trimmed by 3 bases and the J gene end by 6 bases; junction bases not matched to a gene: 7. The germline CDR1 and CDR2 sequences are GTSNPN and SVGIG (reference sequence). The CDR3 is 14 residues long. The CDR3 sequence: CAWSGGVLSNEQFF. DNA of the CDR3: TGTGCCTGGAGCGGGGGGGTTTTAAGCAATGAGCAGTTCTTC.

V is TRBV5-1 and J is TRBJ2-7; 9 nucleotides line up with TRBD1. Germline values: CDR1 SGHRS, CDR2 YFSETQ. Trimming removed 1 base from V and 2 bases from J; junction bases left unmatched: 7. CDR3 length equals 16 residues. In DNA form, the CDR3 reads TGCGCCAGCAGCTTGCCTCGACAGGGGGGTACCTACGAGCAGTACTTC. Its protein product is CASSLPRQGGTYEQYF.

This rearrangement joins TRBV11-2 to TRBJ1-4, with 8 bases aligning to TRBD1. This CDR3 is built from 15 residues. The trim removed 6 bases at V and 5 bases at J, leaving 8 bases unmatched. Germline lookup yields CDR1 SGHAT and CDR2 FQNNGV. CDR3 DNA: TGTGCCAGCAGTCTCTCAGGGGGCGCGAATGAAAAACTGTTTTTT. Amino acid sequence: CASSLSGGANEKLFF.

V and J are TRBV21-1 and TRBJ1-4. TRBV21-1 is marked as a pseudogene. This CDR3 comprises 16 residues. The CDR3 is CASSIFREGGNEKLFF. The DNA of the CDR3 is TGTGCCAGCAGCATCTTCCGGGAGGGGGGGAATGAAAAACTGTTTTTT.

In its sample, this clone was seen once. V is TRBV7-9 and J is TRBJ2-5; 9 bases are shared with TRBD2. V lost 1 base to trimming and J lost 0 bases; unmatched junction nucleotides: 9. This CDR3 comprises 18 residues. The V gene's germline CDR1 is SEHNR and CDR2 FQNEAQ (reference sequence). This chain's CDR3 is CASSLVRLAGTHQETQYF. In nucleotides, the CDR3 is TGTGCCAGCAGCTTAGTGCGGCTAGCGGGGACCCACCAAGAGACCCAGTACTTC.

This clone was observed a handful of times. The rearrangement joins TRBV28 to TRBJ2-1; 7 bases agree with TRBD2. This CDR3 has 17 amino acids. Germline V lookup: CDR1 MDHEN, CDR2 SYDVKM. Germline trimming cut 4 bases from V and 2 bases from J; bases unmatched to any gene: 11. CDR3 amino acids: CASSSGSSGPPYNEQFF. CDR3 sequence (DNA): TGTGCCAGCAGTTCAGGCTCTAGCGGCCCCCCCTACAATGAGCAGTTCTTC.

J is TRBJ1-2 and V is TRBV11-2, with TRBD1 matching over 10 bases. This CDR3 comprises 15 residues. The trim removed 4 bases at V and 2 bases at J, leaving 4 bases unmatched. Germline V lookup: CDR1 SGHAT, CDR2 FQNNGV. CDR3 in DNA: TGTGCCAGCAGCTCCCCGGGACAGGGGAACTATGGCTACACCTTC. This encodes CASSSPGQGNYGYTF.

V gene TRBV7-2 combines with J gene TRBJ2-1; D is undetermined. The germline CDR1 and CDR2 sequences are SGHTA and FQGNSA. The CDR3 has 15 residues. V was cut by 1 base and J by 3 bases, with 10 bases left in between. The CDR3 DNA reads TGTGCCAGCAGCTTAGGTAGAAATTACTACAATGAGCAGTTCTTC. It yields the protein CASSLGRNYYNEQFF.

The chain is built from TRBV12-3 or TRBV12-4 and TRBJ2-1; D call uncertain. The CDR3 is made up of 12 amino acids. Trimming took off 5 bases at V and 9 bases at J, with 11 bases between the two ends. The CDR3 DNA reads TGTGCCAGCAGTATAATAGCAGTTGAGCAGTTCTTC. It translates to CASSIIAVEQFF.

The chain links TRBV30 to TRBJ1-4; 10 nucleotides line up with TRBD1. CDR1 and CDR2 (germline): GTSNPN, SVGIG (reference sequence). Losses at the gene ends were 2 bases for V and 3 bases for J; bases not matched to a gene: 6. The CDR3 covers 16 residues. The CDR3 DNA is TGTGCCTGGAGTAATGGACAGGGGGTAGCTAATGAAAAACTGTTTTTT. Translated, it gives CAWSNGQGVANEKLFF.

In DNA form, the CDR3 reads TGTGCCAGCAGATACCGGGACAGCAGCAATCAGCCCCAGCATTTT. Translated, it gives CASRYRDSSNQPQHF. The V call is TRBV28, the J call TRBJ1-5; TRBD1 matches 7 bases. There are 15 residues in the CDR3. CDR1 and CDR2 (germline): MDHEN, SYDVKM. J lost 1 base, V lost 6 bases, and 6 bases had no gene match. The complete variable domain, with remaining parts taken from reference TRBV28 and TRBJ1-5, reads DVKVTQSSRYLVKRTGEKVFLECVQDMDHENMFWYRQDPGLGLRLIYFSYDVKMKEKGDIPEGYSVSREKKERFSLILESASTNQTSMYLCASRYRDSSNQPQHFGDGTRLSIL.

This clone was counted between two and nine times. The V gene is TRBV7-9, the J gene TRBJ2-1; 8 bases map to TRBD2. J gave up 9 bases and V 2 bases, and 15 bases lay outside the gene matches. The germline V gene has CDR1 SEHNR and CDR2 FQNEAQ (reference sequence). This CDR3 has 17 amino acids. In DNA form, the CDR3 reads TGTGCCAGCAGCTTATGGACCTTCGGGAGGGTTACGGGTGAGCAGTTCTTC. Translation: CASSLWTFGRVTGEQFF.

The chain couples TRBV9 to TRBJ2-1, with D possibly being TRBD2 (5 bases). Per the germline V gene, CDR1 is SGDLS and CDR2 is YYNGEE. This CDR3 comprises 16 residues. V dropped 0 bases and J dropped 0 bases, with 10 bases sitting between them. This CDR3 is CASSVGLGSSYNEQFF. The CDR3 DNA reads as TGTGCCAGCAGCGTAGGCCTTGGGAGCTCCTACAATGAGCAGTTCTTC.

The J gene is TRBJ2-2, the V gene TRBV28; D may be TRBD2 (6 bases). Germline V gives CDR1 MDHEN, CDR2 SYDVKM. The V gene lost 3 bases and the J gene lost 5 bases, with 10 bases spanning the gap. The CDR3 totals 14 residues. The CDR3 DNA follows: TGTGCCAGCAGTTTGACTAGTTTGACCGGGGAGCTGTTTTTT. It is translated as CASSLTSLTGELFF.

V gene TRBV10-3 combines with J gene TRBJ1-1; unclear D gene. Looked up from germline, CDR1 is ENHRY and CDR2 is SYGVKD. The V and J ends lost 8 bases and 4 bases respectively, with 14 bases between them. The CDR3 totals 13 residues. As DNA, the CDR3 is TGTGCCATCCAGCGGGTAGGTTCCACTGAAGCTTTCTTT. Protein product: CAIQRVGSTEAFF.